One and the same sample provided the 15 T cell receptor beta chains below, sequenced in a study of control samples from healthy donors and cancer patients. Data came from immunoSEQ multiplex PCR; TCRdb stores just in-frame clones and leaves some out. This sample yields about 98,000 clones, of which 82% are seen a single time; approximately 2% belongs to the top ten. The sample taken for sequencing was blood. The receptors derive from a man between 60 and 75 years old in good health.

The V and J genes are TRBV7-3 and TRBJ2-7; either TRBD1 or TRBD2 may supply D (5 bases each). The CDR3 is 14 residues long. V lost 4 bases and J 2 bases, leaving 12 bases between the germline ends. CDR1 and CDR2 (germline): SGHTA, FQGTGA. CDR3 coding DNA: TGTGCCAGCAGCTCCCCAGGGAGTACCTACGAGCAGTACTTC. Its translation is CASSSPGSTYEQYF. Looking up the rest from reference TRBV7-3 and TRBJ2-7 gives the full variable domain: GAGVSQTPSNKVTEKGKYVELRCDPISGHTALYWYRQSLGQGPEFLIYFQGTGAADDSGLPNDRFFAVRPEGSVSTLKIQRTERGDSAVYLCASSSPGSTYEQYFGPGTRLTVT.

The rearrangement joins TRBV28 to TRBJ2-5, with D possibly TRBD1 on 6 matching bases. In germline, CDR1 is MDHEN, CDR2 SYDVKM. V lost 7 bases to trimming and J lost 6 bases, with 15 bases between them. The CDR3 runs to 13 residues. The CDR3 DNA follows: TGTGCCAGCAACCCGGGGACACGGAAGACCCAGTACTTC. Amino acids: CASNPGTRKTQYF. The full variable domain, rest sourced from reference TRBV28 and TRBJ2-5, is DVKVTQSSRYLVKRTGEKVFLECVQDMDHENMFWYRQDPGLGLRLIYFSYDVKMKEKGDIPEGYSVSREKKERFSLILESASTNQTSMYLCASNPGTRKTQYFGPGTRLLVL.

Written as DNA, the CDR3 is TGTGCCAGTAGTGCCCTCGACGGGATCTCTGGAAACACCATATATTTT. This gives the protein CASSALDGISGNTIYF. The chain is built from TRBV19 and TRBJ1-3; D is uncertain. V was shortened by 5 bases and J by 0 bases, with 14 bases between the two germline ends. The CDR3 sequence is 16 residues long. The germline CDR1 and CDR2 sequences are LNHDA and SQIVND (reference sequence).

This clone was seen a handful of times. The J gene is TRBJ2-7, the V gene TRBV11-1; no clear D. Germline V lookup: CDR1 SGHAT, CDR2 FQDESV (reference sequence). The CDR3 covers 12 residues. The V gene lost 3 bases and the J gene lost 5 bases, with 8 bases spanning the gap. DNA of the CDR3: TGTGCCAGCAGCTTTAGGGTCGACGAGCAGTACTTC. Translated, it gives CASSFRVDEQYF.

This sequence joins TRBV25-1 and TRBJ1-2; the match to TRBD1 covers 7 bases. J was trimmed by 0 bases and V by 4 bases; bases with no gene match: 11. The CDR3 has 17 residues. The germline V gene encodes CDR1 MGHDK and CDR2 SYGVNS. CDR3 sequence: CASSAEWGQKSNYGYTF. The CDR3 DNA reads TGTGCCAGCAGTGCCGAGTGGGGACAGAAATCTAACTATGGCTACACCTTC.

The rearrangement links TRBV28 to TRBJ2-1, with TRBD1 matching 9 bases. Germline-derived CDR1 and CDR2 are MDHEN and SYDVKM. V was clipped by 2 bases and J by 0 bases; unmatched bases: 14. This CDR3 has 20 amino acids. The CDR3 sequence: CASSLLSGDRARSSYNEQFF. CDR3 nucleotides: TGTGCCAGCAGTTTACTGAGTGGGGACAGGGCGAGAAGCTCCTACAATGAGCAGTTCTTC.

This clone was recorded once. V is TRBV3-1 (or the pseudogene TRBV3-2) and J is TRBJ2-3; no clear D. Trimming took 3 bases from V and 1 from J, leaving 17 bases between them. This CDR3 region has 17 residues. Germline values: CDR1 LGHDT, CDR2 YNNKEL (reference sequence). In DNA form, the CDR3 reads TGTGCCAGCAGCCATGACACGCGGTCCGGAGGCACAGATACGCAGTATTTT. Translated: CASSHDTRSGGTDTQYF.

The gene calls are TRBV6-4 and TRBJ1-2; D might be TRBD1 (6 bases). V was pared by 3 bases and J by 5 bases, with 19 bases between. Germline CDR1 reads MRHNA; CDR2 reads SNTAGT. This CDR3 comprises 16 residues. Here the CDR3 reads CASSETNRVLTYGYTF. CDR3 coding DNA: TGTGCCAGCAGTGAAACGAACAGGGTTCTGACGTATGGCTACACCTTC.

This clone was observed a handful of times. The chain carries TRBV9 and TRBJ1-6; D is perhaps TRBD1 (5 bases). This CDR3 region has 17 residues. Trimming stripped 4 bases from V and 4 bases from J, with 18 bases between. Germline CDR1 SGDLS, CDR2 YYNGEE. The CDR3 region is CASSSPRDGNYNSPLHF. In DNA, the CDR3 is TGTGCCAGCAGCTCCCCCCGGGACGGTAATTATAATTCACCCCTCCACTTT.

V gene TRBV4-1 combines with J gene TRBJ1-1, with TRBD1 matching over 7 bases. Trimming cost V 4 bases and J 4 bases; bases outside gene matches: 9. Germline loops: CDR1 MGHRA, CDR2 YSYEKL. The CDR3 is made up of 15 amino acids. In nucleotides, the CDR3 is TGCGCCAGCAGCCTCCCGGAAGGGGGCGGCACTGAAGCTTTCTTT. Amino acid sequence: CASSLPEGGGTEAFF.

This chain uses TRBV28 with TRBJ2-7, with a weak D call TRBD1 (5 bases). The germline V and J ends were trimmed by 6 bases and 4 bases, with 19 bases remaining between them. Germline V gene lookup returns CDR1 MDHEN and CDR2 SYDVKM. The CDR3 runs to 15 residues. DNA of the CDR3: TGTGCCAGCAGCCTTCCGGGTCAGGGTTCTTACGAGCAGTACTTC. Protein sequence: CASSLPGQGSYEQYF.

The V call is TRBV29-1, the J call TRBJ2-3, with 10 bases that match TRBD2. CDR3 length: 13 residues. Germline-derived CDR1 and CDR2 are SQVTM and ANQGSEA. V dropped 6 bases and J dropped 9; count of bases not matched to a gene: 9. The CDR3 here is CSVLSGRMGTQYF. The CDR3, as DNA: TGCAGCGTCCTTAGCGGGAGGATGGGAACGCAGTATTTT.

This rearrangement joins TRBV28 to TRBJ1-1; 7 bases fit TRBD1. CDR3 size: 11 residues. Trimming took 11 bases from V and 8 from J; bases not matched to a gene: 8. The germline gives CDR1 MDHEN, CDR2 SYDVKM. CDR3 sequence reads: CAGRTGAEAFF. CDR3 in DNA: TGTGCCGGTAGGACAGGCGCAGAAGCTTTCTTT.

The chain is built from TRBV7-2 and TRBJ2-7; a possible D gene is TRBD2 (7 bases). The V end was cut by 4 bases, the J end by 5 bases, with 18 bases between. The CDR3 covers 15 residues. Germline CDR1 is SGHTA and CDR2 is FQGNSA. The CDR3 loop is CASSSRGGAGHEQYF. The CDR3 region has the DNA TGTGCCAGCAGCTCCCGAGGGGGGGCGGGCCACGAGCAGTACTTC.

The chain joins TRBV30 to TRBJ1-5; D uncertain. The CDR3 runs 13 residues. In germline, CDR1 is GTSNPN, CDR2 SVGIG (reference sequence). The germline V and J ends were trimmed by 2 bases and 8 bases, with 13 bases remaining between them. The CDR3, as DNA: TGTGCCTGGAGTCCTGACCGGTCGGAGCCCCAGCATTTT. Translated: CAWSPDRSEPQHF.